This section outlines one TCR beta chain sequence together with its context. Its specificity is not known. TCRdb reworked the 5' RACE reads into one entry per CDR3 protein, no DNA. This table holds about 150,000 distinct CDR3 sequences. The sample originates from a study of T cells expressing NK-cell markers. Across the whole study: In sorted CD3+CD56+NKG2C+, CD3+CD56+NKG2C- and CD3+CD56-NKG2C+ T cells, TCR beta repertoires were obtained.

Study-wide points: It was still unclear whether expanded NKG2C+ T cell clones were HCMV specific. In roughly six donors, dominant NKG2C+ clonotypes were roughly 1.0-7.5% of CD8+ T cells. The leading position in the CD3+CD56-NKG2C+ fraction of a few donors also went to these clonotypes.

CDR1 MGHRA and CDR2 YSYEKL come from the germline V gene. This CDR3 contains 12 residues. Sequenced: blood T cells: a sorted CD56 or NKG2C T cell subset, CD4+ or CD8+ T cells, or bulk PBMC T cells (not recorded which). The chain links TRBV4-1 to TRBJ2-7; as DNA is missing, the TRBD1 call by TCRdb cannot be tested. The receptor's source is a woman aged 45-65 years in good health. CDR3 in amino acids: CASSQGGIEQYF.